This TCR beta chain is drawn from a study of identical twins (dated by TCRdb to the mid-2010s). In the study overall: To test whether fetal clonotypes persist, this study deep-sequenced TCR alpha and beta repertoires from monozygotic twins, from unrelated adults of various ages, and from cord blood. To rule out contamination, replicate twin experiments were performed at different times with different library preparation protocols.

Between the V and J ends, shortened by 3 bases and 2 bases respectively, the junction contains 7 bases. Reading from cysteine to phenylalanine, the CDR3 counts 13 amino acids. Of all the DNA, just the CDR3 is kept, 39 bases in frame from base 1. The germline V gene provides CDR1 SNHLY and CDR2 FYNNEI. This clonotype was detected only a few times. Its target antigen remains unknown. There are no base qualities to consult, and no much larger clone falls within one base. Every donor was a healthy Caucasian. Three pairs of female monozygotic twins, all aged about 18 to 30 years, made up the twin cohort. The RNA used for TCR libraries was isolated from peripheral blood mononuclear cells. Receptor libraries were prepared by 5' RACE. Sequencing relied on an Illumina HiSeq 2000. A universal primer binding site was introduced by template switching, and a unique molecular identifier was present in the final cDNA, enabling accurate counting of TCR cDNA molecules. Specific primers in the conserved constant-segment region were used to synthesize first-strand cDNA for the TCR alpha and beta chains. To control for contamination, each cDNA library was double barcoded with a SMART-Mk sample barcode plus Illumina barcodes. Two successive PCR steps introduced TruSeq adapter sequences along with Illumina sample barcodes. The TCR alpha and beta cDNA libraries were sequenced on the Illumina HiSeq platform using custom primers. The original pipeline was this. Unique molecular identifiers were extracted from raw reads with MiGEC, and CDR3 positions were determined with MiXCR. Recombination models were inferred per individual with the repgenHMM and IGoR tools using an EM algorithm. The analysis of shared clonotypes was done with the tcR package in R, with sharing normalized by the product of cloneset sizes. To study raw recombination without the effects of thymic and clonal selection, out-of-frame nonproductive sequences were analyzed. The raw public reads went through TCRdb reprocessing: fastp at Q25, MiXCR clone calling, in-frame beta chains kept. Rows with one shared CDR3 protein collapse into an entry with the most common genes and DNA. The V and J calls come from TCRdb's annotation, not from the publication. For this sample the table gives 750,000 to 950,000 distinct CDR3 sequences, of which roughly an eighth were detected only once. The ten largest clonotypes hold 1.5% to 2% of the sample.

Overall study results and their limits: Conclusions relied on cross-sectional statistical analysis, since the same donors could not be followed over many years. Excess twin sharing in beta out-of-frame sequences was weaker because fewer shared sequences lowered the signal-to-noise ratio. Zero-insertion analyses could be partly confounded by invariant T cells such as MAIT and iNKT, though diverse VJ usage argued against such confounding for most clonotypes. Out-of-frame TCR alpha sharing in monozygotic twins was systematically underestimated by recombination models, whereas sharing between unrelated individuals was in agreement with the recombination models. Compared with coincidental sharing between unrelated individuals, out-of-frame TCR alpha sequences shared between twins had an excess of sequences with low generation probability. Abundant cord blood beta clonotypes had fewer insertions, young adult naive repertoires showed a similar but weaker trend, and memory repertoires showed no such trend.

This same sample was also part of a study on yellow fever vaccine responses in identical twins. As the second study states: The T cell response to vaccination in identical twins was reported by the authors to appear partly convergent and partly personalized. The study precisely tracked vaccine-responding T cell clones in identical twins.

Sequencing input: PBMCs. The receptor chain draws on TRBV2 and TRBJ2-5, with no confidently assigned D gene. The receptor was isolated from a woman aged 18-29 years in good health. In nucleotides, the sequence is TGTGCCAGCAGTGACGGCAGACAAGAGACCCAGTACTTC. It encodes CASSDGRQETQYF.